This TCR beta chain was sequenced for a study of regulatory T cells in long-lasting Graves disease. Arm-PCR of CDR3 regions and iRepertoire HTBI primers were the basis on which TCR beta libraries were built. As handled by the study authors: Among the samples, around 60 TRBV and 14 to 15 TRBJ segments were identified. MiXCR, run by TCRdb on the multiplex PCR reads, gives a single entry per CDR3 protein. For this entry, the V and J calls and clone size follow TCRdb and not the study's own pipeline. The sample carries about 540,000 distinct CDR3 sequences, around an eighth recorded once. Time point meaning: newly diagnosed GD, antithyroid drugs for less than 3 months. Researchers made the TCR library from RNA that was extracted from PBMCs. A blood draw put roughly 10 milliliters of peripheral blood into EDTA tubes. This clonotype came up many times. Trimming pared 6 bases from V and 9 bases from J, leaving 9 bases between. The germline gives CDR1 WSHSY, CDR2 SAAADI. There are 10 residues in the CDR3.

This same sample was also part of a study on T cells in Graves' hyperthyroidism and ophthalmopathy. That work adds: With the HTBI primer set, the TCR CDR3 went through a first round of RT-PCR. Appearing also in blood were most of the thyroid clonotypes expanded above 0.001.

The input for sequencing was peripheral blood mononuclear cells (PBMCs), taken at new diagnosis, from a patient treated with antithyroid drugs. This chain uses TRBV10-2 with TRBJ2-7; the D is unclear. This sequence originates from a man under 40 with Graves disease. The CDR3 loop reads CASSERVQYF. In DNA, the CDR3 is TGCGCCAGCAGCGAACGGGTGCAGTACTTC.